The 12 T cell receptor beta chains presented below share a single source sample, sequenced in a study of T-cell memory formation after mild COVID-19. TCRdb used MiXCR to reprocess the 5' RACE reads, holding one entry per CDR3 protein. The sample lists some 150,000 distinct CDR3 sequences, 6% to 7% seen once, with approximately 2.2% in the top ten. Sequencing was done on a sample of PBMCs or a T cell subset sorted from them (not recorded which). Receptor source: an adult woman who had mild COVID-19 (a few samples of this study predate the infection). Cell type and time point are not known.

This clonotype was seen at least ten times. This chain connects TRBV7-6 to TRBJ2-1, with 8 positions matching TRBD2. CDR1 is SGHVS, CDR2 FNYEAQ, per germline. There are 14 residues in the CDR3. V trimming: 4 bases; J trimming: 7 bases; junction bases outside the gene matches: 6. The CDR3, as DNA: TGTGCCAGCAGCTCGGGACTAGTCAGAAATGAGCAGTTCTTC. Its protein product is CASSSGLVRNEQFF.

This clonotype was counted ten times or more. The chain is built from TRBV4-1 and TRBJ2-1; 10 nucleotides agree with TRBD2. This CDR3 region has 14 residues. In germline, CDR1 is MGHRA, CDR2 YSYEKL. V shed 5 bases, J shed 7 bases, and the junction held 5 bases outside the gene matches. CDR3 loop: CASSVAGGGNEQFF. Here the CDR3 DNA reads TGCGCCAGCAGCGTAGCGGGGGGTGGTAATGAGCAGTTCTTC.

The rearrangement uses TRBV9 and TRBJ2-1; 9 nucleotides agree with TRBD1. The germline V gene has CDR1 SGDLS and CDR2 YYNGEE. V shed 3 bases, J shed 8 bases, and the junction held 9 bases outside the gene matches. This CDR3 region has 15 residues. CDR3 region: CASSAARDRVHEQFF. The CDR3 nucleotides read TGTGCCAGCAGCGCCGCCCGGGACAGGGTCCATGAGCAGTTCTTC. The full variable domain, completed using reference TRBV9 and TRBJ2-1, is DSGVTQTPKHLITATGQRVTLRCSPRSGDLSVYWYQQSLDQGLQFLIQYYNGEERAKGNILERFSAQQFPDLHSELNLSSLELGDSALYFCASSAARDRVHEQFFGPGTRLTVL.

This clonotype was recorded a few times. The gene calls are TRBV7-3 and TRBJ1-1, with TRBD1 as a possible D gene (6 bases). The CDR3 has 17 residues. Per the germline V gene, CDR1 is SGHTA and CDR2 is FQGTGA. The V end was cut by 2 bases, the J end by 2 bases, with 18 bases between. The CDR3 here is CASSLLPDLRGNTEAFF. The CDR3 DNA sequence: TGTGCCAGCAGCTTACTCCCGGACCTCAGGGGAAACACTGAAGCTTTCTTT.

This clonotype was detected many times. V and J are TRBV4-1 and TRBJ2-2; D is uncertain. Germline loops: CDR1 MGHRA, CDR2 YSYEKL. The CDR3 totals 16 residues. V was shortened by 1 base and J by 0 bases, with 9 bases between the two germline ends. CDR3 in DNA: TGCGCCAGCAGCCAAGTCAGCCCCACGAACACCGGGGAGCTGTTTTTT. Its translation is CASSQVSPTNTGELFF.

This clonotype was seen repeatedly, ten times or more. V gene TRBV6-6 combines with J gene TRBJ2-5; 10 nucleotides line up with TRBD2. The junction had 6 bases not matched to a gene; V was cut back by 4 bases and J by 4 bases. The CDR3 has 15 amino acids. Germline V CDR1 and CDR2: MNHNY, SVGAGI (reference sequence). This CDR3 is CASSLTSGATETQYF. The CDR3, as DNA: TGTGCCAGCAGTTTAACTAGCGGGGCGACAGAGACCCAGTACTTC.

V gene TRBV4-2 combines with J gene TRBJ1-2, with TRBD1 matching over 9 bases. Per germline, CDR1 LGHNA and CDR2 YNFKEQ. The junction had 8 bases not matched to a gene; V was cut back by 3 bases and J by 0 bases. The CDR3 extends over 17 amino acids. CDR3 loop: CASSHRLGQGANYGYTF. Here the CDR3 DNA reads TGTGCCAGCAGCCACCGATTGGGACAGGGCGCTAACTATGGCTACACCTTC.

This sequence joins TRBV9 and TRBJ2-2; TRBD2 agrees at 13 bases. The germline CDR1 and CDR2 sequences are SGDLS and YYNGEE. This CDR3 is 19 amino acids long. The V segment lost 0 bases and the J segment 4 bases; nucleotides outside the gene matches: 9. CDR3 in DNA: TGTGCCAGCAGCGTAGCACGGACTAGCGGGGGACGAATCACCGGGGAGCTGTTTTTT. Encoded protein: CASSVARTSGGRITGELFF.

This chain uses TRBV6-2 or TRBV6-3 with TRBJ2-2; 14 bases agree with TRBD2. CDR1 is MNHEY and CDR2 is SVGEGT in the germline V gene. With 4 bases clipped from V and 3 bases from J, the junction kept 4 bases outside the gene matches. The CDR3 consists of 17 residues. The CDR3 spells CASSSRLAGGYTGELFF. CDR3 nucleotide sequence: TGTGCCAGCAGTTCCCGACTAGCGGGAGGGTACACCGGGGAGCTGTTTTTT.

This clonotype was seen ten or more times. The rearrangement links TRBV9 to TRBJ2-7; the D gene is possibly TRBD2 (5 bases). This CDR3 contains 14 residues. Trimming stripped 5 bases from V and 3 bases from J, with 15 bases between. Per the germline V gene, CDR1 is SGDLS and CDR2 is YYNGEE. The CDR3, as DNA: TGTGCCAGCAGGACCGGGGATCCCTTCTACGAGCAGTACTTC. It is translated as CASRTGDPFYEQYF.

This clonotype occurred a few times. V usage is TRBV27 and J usage is TRBJ2-7; no definite D call. The CDR3 has 15 residues. V was shortened by 1 base and J by 2 bases, with 12 bases between the two germline ends. The germline gives CDR1 MNHEY, CDR2 SMNVEV (reference sequence). CDR3 region: CASSLYADTPYEQYF. CDR3 sequence (DNA): TGTGCCAGCAGTTTATACGCGGATACTCCCTACGAGCAGTACTTC.

The V gene is TRBV30, the J gene TRBJ1-1; 7 bases match TRBD1. This CDR3 spans 15 amino acids. Germline V CDR1 and CDR2: GTSNPN, SVGIG (reference sequence). The ends lost 0 bases at V and 0 bases at J; junction bases unmatched: 4. The chain's CDR3 is CAWSVGGQLNTEAFF. The CDR3 region has the DNA TGTGCCTGGAGTGTAGGGGGACAGCTGAACACTGAAGCTTTCTTT.